This T cell receptor beta chain derives from a study of blood T cell repertoires in COVID-19. Study-wide background: The analysed material was cDNA or gDNA that came from T cells, B-cell-depleted T cells, or PBMCs.

As processed by the authors: Reference gene primer amplification gave estimated nucleated cell counts. Only in-frame clones appear in the TCRdb table, and some are missing; sequencing was by immunoSEQ multiplex PCR. V, J and clone size are taken as reported in that table, and D and trimming were inferred from the DNA itself. The profile shows 240,000 or so clones, 86% of them singletons. Germline CDR1 reads SQVTM; CDR2 reads ANQGSEA. The CDR3 has 12 amino acids. V dropped 7 bases and J dropped 0 bases, with 9 bases sitting between them. Specimen: PBMCs or T cells enriched from blood (not recorded which). This receptor was obtained from a woman between 45 and 65 years old who had recovered from COVID-19. J is TRBJ1-2 and V is TRBV29-1, with D perhaps matching TRBD1 (5 bases). For the CDR3, the DNA is TGCAGCGCAACAGGACCTAACTATGGCTACACCTTC. Translated, it gives CSATGPNYGYTF.